This entry is about one TCR beta chain. The antigen remains undetermined. The V end was cut by 1 base, the J end by 5 bases, with 9 bases between. There are 13 residues in the CDR3. CDR1 is SGHRS, CDR2 YFSETQ, per germline. Only in-frame clones appear in the TCRdb table, and some are missing; sequencing was by immunoSEQ multiplex PCR. This table has approximately 37,000 clones, roughly 82% appearing once. Time point: week 47, end of study. Vaccination comprised doses that each held 300 ug of mutant IDH1 20-mer peptide, plus topical imiquimod. This sample was taken from a study of a mutant IDH1 vaccine in newly diagnosed glioma. Study information: Vaccination was launched 4-6 weeks after radiotherapy alone, or with temozolomide cycles. Week 35 held visit V12, while week 47 held visit V13.

The receptor comes from a man between 18 and 35 years old with glioma. Some clones in this sample may be carry-over from other donors' samples. The rearrangement joins TRBV5-1 to TRBJ1-1; no definite D call. The input for sequencing was PBMCs, taken from a glioma patient whose treatment included an IDH1 peptide vaccine. The CDR3 spells CASSLSAITEAFF. The CDR3 nucleotides are TGCGCCAGCAGCTTGAGTGCGATTACTGAAGCTTTCTTT.